This is a list of T cell receptor beta chains from one sample in a study of T-cell memory formation after mild COVID-19. Each CDR3 protein gets one entry after TCRdb re-called the 5' RACE reads with MiXCR. This repertoire shows hundreds of thousands of distinct CDR3 sequences, about 20% found once; its top ten account for around 8.4%. The sample was PBMCs or a T cell subset sorted from them (not recorded which). The receptors were sampled from an adult woman who had mild COVID-19 (a few samples of this study predate the infection). Cell type and time point are not known. Each CDR3 is given with its conserved first and last residue. D genes are given only for firm matches. Rows give clone size only sometimes, using once, few, many, or a class for an expanded clone.

v_call,d_call,clone_size,cdr3_length,j_call,cdr3_aa,cdr3_nt
TRBV7-9,TRBD2,.,18,TRBJ2-3,CASSLAELAGASTDTQYF,TGTGCCAGCAGCTTAGCCGAACTAGCGGGGGCTAGCACAGATACGCAGTATTTT
TRBV6-1,TRBD1,.,18,TRBJ1-4,CASSDSPLSGTGDEKLFF,TGTGCCAGCAGTGACTCTCCACTATCCGGGACAGGGGATGAAAAACTGTTTTTT
TRBV7-3,.,.,15,TRBJ2-3,CASSPQGSDADTQYF,TGTGCCAGCAGTCCCCAGGGATCAGATGCTGACACGCAGTATTTT
TRBV2,.,.,13,TRBJ1-5,CASSSSRNQPQHF,TGTGCCAGCAGCTCATCCCGGAATCAGCCCCAGCATTTT
TRBV5-5,.,many,15,TRBJ1-1,CASSLVLGMNTEAFF,TGTGCCAGCAGCTTGGTTTTGGGGATGAACACTGAAGCTTTCTTT
TRBV20-1,TRBD1,.,14,TRBJ1-2,CSARDSTGGYGYTF,TGCAGTGCTAGAGATTCCACAGGGGGCTATGGCTACACCTTC
TRBV6-2/TRBV6-3,.,.,16,TRBJ1-5,CASRAQSSRVNQPQHF,TGTGCCAGCAGGGCCCAGAGTAGCAGGGTCAATCAGCCCCAGCATTTT
TRBV19,TRBD2,few,16,TRBJ2-7,CASSIGPGLAIDEQYF,TGTGCCAGTAGTATAGGGCCGGGACTAGCGATCGACGAGCAGTACTTC
TRBV4-1,TRBD1,.,15,TRBJ2-7,CASSLQGDRHYEQYF,TGCGCCAGCAGCTTGCAGGGGGACCGCCACTACGAGCAGTACTTC
TRBV7-9,TRBD2,.,15,TRBJ2-5,CASSFERGIQETQYF,TGTGCCAGCAGCTTTGAGCGGGGCATACAAGAGACCCAGTACTTC
TRBV24-1,TRBD1,.,16,TRBJ2-1,CATSDPDRGSYNEQFF,TGTGCCACCAGTGACCCCGACAGGGGCTCCTACAATGAGCAGTTCTTC
TRBV12-3/TRBV12-4,.,.,15,TRBJ1-3,CASSPSPRAGNTIYF,TGTGCCAGCAGCCCGTCCCCCAGGGCTGGAAACACCATATATTTT
TRBV6-6,TRBD2,.,16,TRBJ2-5,CASSRSGTSGQETQYF,TGTGCCAGCAGTCGCTCCGGGACTAGCGGCCAAGAGACCCAGTACTTC
TRBV21-1,.,.,14,TRBJ1-2,CASSKGADSYGYTF,TGTGCCAGCAGCAAGGGGGCGGACAGTTATGGCTACACCTTC
TRBV20-1,.,.,16,TRBJ1-2,CSASPEILGGNYGYTF,TGCAGTGCTAGTCCCGAAATTTTAGGGGGGAACTATGGCTACACCTTC
TRBV5-1,.,.,15,TRBJ1-2,CASSLGGQWAWGYTF,TGCGCCAGCAGCTTGGGAGGACAGTGGGCTTGGGGCTACACCTTC
TRBV12-3/TRBV12-4,TRBD1,.,16,TRBJ2-3,CASGLLTGESTDTQYF,TGTGCCAGCGGATTATTGACAGGGGAGAGCACAGATACGCAGTATTTT
TRBV4-2,.,few,14,TRBJ2-2,CASSLDFDTGELFF,TGTGCCAGCAGCCTAGACTTCGACACCGGGGAGCTGTTTTTT
TRBV6-2/TRBV6-3,TRBD1,few,13,TRBJ2-7,CASSSTYRGEQYF,TGTGCCAGCAGTTCGACATACAGGGGCGAGCAGTACTTC
TRBV4-1,.,few,13,TRBJ2-7,CASSPRDNYEQYF,TGCGCCAGCAGCCCCCGGGACAACTACGAGCAGTACTTC
TRBV4-1,.,.,12,TRBJ2-3,CASSQGLDTQYF,TGCGCCAGCAGCCAAGGGTTAGATACGCAGTATTTT
TRBV4-1,.,.,14,TRBJ1-5,CASSPIQSNQPQHF,TGCGCCAGCAGTCCTATACAGAGCAATCAGCCCCAGCATTTT
TRBV4-1,TRBD2,few,20,TRBJ2-3,CASSQPPLTSGRESTDTQYF,TGCGCCAGCAGCCAACCCCCCCTCACTAGCGGGAGGGAAAGCACAGATACGCAGTATTTT
TRBV24-1,.,.,12,TRBJ2-1,CATSEGRNEQFF,TGTGCCACCAGTGAGGGGCGTAATGAGCAGTTCTTC
TRBV6-5,TRBD1,few,14,TRBJ2-7,CASSYRTGGLEQYF,TGTGCCAGCAGTTATCGGACAGGGGGCCTCGAGCAGTACTTC
TRBV4-3,TRBD1,.,16,TRBJ2-4,CASSLGEGAGKNIQYF,TGCGCCAGCAGCCTCGGCGAGGGGGCAGGCAAAAACATTCAGTACTTC
TRBV4-1,.,.,16,TRBJ1-5,CASSQPRQGSNQPQHF,TGCGCCAGCAGCCAACCCCGTCAGGGTAGCAATCAGCCCCAGCATTTT
TRBV6-2/TRBV6-3,TRBD1,.,15,TRBJ2-2,CASSKQGARTGELFF,TGTGCCAGCAGTAAACAGGGGGCGCGGACCGGGGAGCTGTTTTTT